The entry below describes one T cell receptor (beta chain). These data originate in a study of blood T cell repertoires in COVID-19. About the study: The samples span acute and convalescent COVID-19 from the United States, Italy and Spain. PBMCs, B-cell-depleted T cells, or T cells were the source of the cDNA or gDNA that made up the material.

Germline CDR1 MNHEY, CDR2 SVGAGI. The V gene end was trimmed by 6 bases and the J gene end by 11 bases; junction bases not matched to a gene: 8. This CDR3 has 13 amino acids. Per the authors' pipeline: Reference gene primer amplification gave estimated nucleated cell counts. Here immunoSEQ multiplex PCR was the method, and the copy in TCRdb shows in-frame clones only, minus some. The DNA was the basis for D and trimming; V, J and clone size are from that table. The sample has 140,000 to 150,000 clones, just under 80% seen once. Source material: peripheral blood. This TCR came from a woman in her sixties with acute or convalescent COVID-19. V usage is TRBV6-5 and J usage is TRBJ1-4, with 8 bases matching TRBD1. The DNA for the CDR3 is TGTGCCAGCAGCCAGGGGACAGGAGGGAAACTGTTTTTT. It yields the protein CASSQGTGGKLFF.